The 18 T cell receptor beta chains in this list originate from one sample, sequenced in a study of blood T cell repertoires in COVID-19 (TCRdb year 2020). Libraries were made using the immunoSEQ multiplex PCR assay. The clones in this table, taken by TCRdb from immuneACCESS, are in-frame only. Not every clone is retained; where verified, under half of the shortfall comes from an unresolved V gene, and the cause of the rest is unknown. The sample table shows about 270,000 clones, and approximately 91% are seen once. Of the sample, roughly 2.2% falls within the top ten clones. Source material: peripheral blood. The origin of the receptors is a man over 45 with acute or convalescent COVID-19.

The chain recombines TRBV4-2 with TRBJ2-7; TRBD2 aligns across 8 bases. V dropped 4 bases and J dropped 0; count of bases not matched to a gene: 2. There are 14 residues in the CDR3. The germline V gene encodes CDR1 LGHNA and CDR2 YNFKEQ. CDR3 bases: TGTGCCAGCAGCCCGGGGGGGGGCTCCTACGAGCAGTACTTC. Encoded protein: CASSPGGGSYEQYF.

V gene TRBV9 combines with J gene TRBJ1-6; 9 bases are a match to TRBD1. V was clipped by 0 bases and J by 8 bases; unmatched bases: 6. CDR1 is SGDLS, CDR2 YYNGEE, per germline. The CDR3 loop spans 16 amino acids. The CDR3 nucleotides are TGTGCCAGCAGCGTAGGCGGGACAGGGATCGATTCACCCCTCCACTTT. Its protein is CASSVGGTGIDSPLHF.

This rearrangement joins TRBV5-1 to TRBJ1-6; D is uncertain. Germline CDR1 reads SGHRS; CDR2 reads YFSETQ. V lost 0 bases and J lost 9, with 10 bases in between. CDR3 length equals 14 residues. This CDR3 is CASSLAEGGSPLHF. The CDR3 bases are TGCGCCAGCAGCTTGGCAGAAGGAGGTTCACCCCTCCACTTT. The entire variable domain, with the rest obtained from reference TRBV5-1 and TRBJ1-6, is as follows: KAGVTQTPRYLIKTRGQQVTLSCSPISGHRSVSWYQQTPGQGLQFLFEYFSETQRNKGNFPGRFSGRQFSNSRSEMNVSTLELGDSALYLCASSLAEGGSPLHFGNGTRLTVT.

The chain combines TRBV7-9 with TRBJ2-5; TRBD2 aligns across 11 bases. Losses at the gene ends were 3 bases for V and 0 bases for J; bases not matched to a gene: 3. There are 16 residues in the CDR3. Germline CDR1 SEHNR, CDR2 FQNEAQ (reference sequence). The CDR3 DNA reads as TGTGCCAGCAGCTTTACGACTAGCGGGGACCAAGAGACCCAGTACTTC. This translates into CASSFTTSGDQETQYF.

The rearrangement links TRBV3-1 (or the pseudogene TRBV3-2) to TRBJ1-1; D perhaps matches TRBD1 (5 bases). CDR3 length equals 14 residues. The V gene lost 4 bases and the J gene lost 5 bases, with 14 bases spanning the gap. Per the germline V gene, CDR1 is LGHDT and CDR2 is YNNKEL (reference sequence). CDR3 coding DNA: TGTGCCAGCAGCCTCCAGGGATTAGGGACTGAAGCTTTCTTT. Protein sequence: CASSLQGLGTEAFF.

The chain links TRBV5-1 to TRBJ2-7, with a weak D call TRBD1 (5 bases). Germline CDR1 and CDR2: SGHRS and YFSETQ. The CDR3 covers 17 residues. The V gene lost 4 bases and the J gene lost 4 bases, with 24 bases spanning the gap. The CDR3 nucleotides are TGCGCCAGCAGCCCGAGATTCCGATCGACAGATCCATACGAGCAGTACTTC. It is translated as CASSPRFRSTDPYEQYF.

This clone was counted between two and nine times. The gene calls are TRBV9 and TRBJ1-1; 7 nucleotides agree with TRBD1. This CDR3 is 14 amino acids long. V shed 3 bases, J shed 4 bases, and the junction held 6 bases outside the gene matches. Germline CDR1 reads SGDLS; CDR2 reads YYNGEE. DNA of the CDR3: TGTGCCAGCAGCGAGATGGGACAGATCACTGAAGCTTTCTTT. Protein sequence: CASSEMGQITEAFF. Filled out from reference TRBV9 and TRBJ1-1, the complete variable domain reads DSGVTQTPKHLITATGQRVTLRCSPRSGDLSVYWYQQSLDQGLQFLIQYYNGEERAKGNILERFSAQQFPDLHSELNLSSLELGDSALYFCASSEMGQITEAFFGQGTRLTVV.

The rearrangement joins TRBV5-8 to TRBJ2-1; D perhaps matches TRBD1 (5 bases). Trimming removed 0 bases from V and 10 bases from J, with 14 bases in between. The length of the CDR3 is 14 residues. Germline V gene data show CDR1 as SGHTS and CDR2 as YDEGEE. In nucleotides, the CDR3 is TGTGCCAGCAGCTTGGGGGGCCGCTCAAAGGAGCAGTTCTTC. Translating gives CASSLGGRSKEQFF.

The chain is built from TRBV7-9 and TRBJ2-5; possible D gene TRBD1, 6 bases. Trimming took off 4 bases at V and 4 bases at J, with 13 bases between the two ends. From germline, CDR1 is SEHNR and CDR2 FQNEAQ (reference sequence). CDR3 size: 14 residues. The CDR3 loop reads CASSSRTEGETQYF. For the CDR3, the DNA is TGTGCCAGCAGCTCCCGGACAGAGGGAGAGACCCAGTACTTC.

The genes are TRBV6-5 and TRBJ1-6; possibly TRBD1 for D (6 bases). V was pared by 5 bases and J by 7 bases, with 9 bases between. This CDR3 has 13 amino acids. CDR1 and CDR2 from the germline V gene are MNHEY and SVGAGI. Here the CDR3 reads CASSKTGNSPLHF. DNA for the CDR3: TGTGCCAGCAGTAAAACAGGGAATTCACCCCTCCACTTT.

This chain links TRBV5-1 with TRBJ2-1; 7 nucleotides line up with TRBD1. Looked up from germline, CDR1 is SGHRS and CDR2 is YFSETQ. The J segment lost 10 bases and the V segment lost 4 bases, leaving 5 bases of the junction unmatched. The CDR3 spans 12 residues. The CDR3, as DNA: TGCGCCAGCAGCCCGACAGGGAACGAGCAGTTCTTC. It specifies CASSPTGNEQFF. The full variable domain, with the rest looked up from reference TRBV5-1 and TRBJ2-1, is KAGVTQTPRYLIKTRGQQVTLSCSPISGHRSVSWYQQTPGQGLQFLFEYFSETQRNKGNFPGRFSGRQFSNSRSEMNVSTLELGDSALYLCASSPTGNEQFFGPGTRLTVL.

This sequence joins TRBV5-1 and TRBJ2-3, with D perhaps TRBD2 (6 bases). The germline V and J ends were trimmed by 5 bases and 0 bases, with 10 bases remaining between them. CDR3 length: 14 residues. Germline-derived CDR1 and CDR2 are SGHRS and YFSETQ. The CDR3 DNA follows: TGCGCCAGCAGTTCTGGGACTAGCACAGATACGCAGTATTTT. Its protein product is CASSSGTSTDTQYF.

The chain joins TRBV9 to TRBJ1-5, with a weak D call TRBD1 (5 bases). The CDR3 totals 14 residues. Between the trimmed V and J ends, which lost 0 bases and 6 bases, there was a span of 10 bases. Germline assignment: CDR1 SGDLS and CDR2 YYNGEE. The CDR3 region is CASSVGVGAQPQHF. CDR3 bases: TGTGCCAGCAGCGTAGGGGTAGGGGCTCAGCCCCAGCATTTT.

The chain joins TRBV18 to TRBJ2-7; the D gene is possibly TRBD1 (6 bases). The CDR3 is 13 amino acids. Trimming left V 3 bases short and J 3 bases short, with 9 bases between. Germline CDR1 and CDR2: KGHSH and LQKENI. The DNA of the CDR3 is TGTGCCAGCTCACCCGGGACATTCTACGAGCAGTACTTC. It translates to CASSPGTFYEQYF.

V usage is TRBV25-1 and J usage is TRBJ2-1; a possible D gene is TRBD2 (5 bases). The V end was cut by 4 bases, the J end by 12 bases, with 10 bases between. CDR3 length: 11 amino acids. The V gene's germline CDR1 is MGHDK and CDR2 SYGVNS. CDR3 nucleotides: TGTGCCAGCAGTGTATCGGGGTCGCAGTTCTTC. It translates to CASSVSGSQFF.

The gene calls are TRBV18 and TRBJ2-3; D uncertain. The ends were cut back, 3 bases at V and 6 bases at J, with 4 bases in the middle. This CDR3 has 11 residues. Germline V gene sequence: CDR1 KGHSH, CDR2 LQKENI. CDR3 nucleotide sequence: TGTGCCAGCTCACCGGCTGATACGCAGTATTTT. This sequence encodes CASSPADTQYF.

The CDR3 region has the DNA TGTGCCAGCAGCCAAGAACGGGAAGGGGAGCAGTACTTC. It yields the protein CASSQEREGEQYF. The J gene is TRBJ2-7, the V gene TRBV3-1 (or the pseudogene TRBV3-2); tentative D call: TRBD2 (5 bases). V was clipped by 0 bases and J by 7 bases, with 10 bases between them. The CDR3 extends over 13 amino acids. In germline, CDR1 is LGHDT, CDR2 YNNKEL (reference sequence).

This clone came up once. The chain has TRBV30 and TRBJ2-6, with 9 positions matching TRBD1. The V gene end was trimmed by 5 bases and the J gene end by 0 bases; junction bases not matched to a gene: 8. Germline values: CDR1 GTSNPN, CDR2 SVGIG (reference sequence). CDR3 length: 17 residues. CDR3 nucleotide sequence: TGTGCCTGGGGTGGGGGACAGGGCCGCTCTGGGGCCAACGTCCTGACTTTC. Translation: CAWGGGQGRSGANVLTF.